Listed below are T cell receptor beta chains from one sample, sequenced in a study of graft-versus-host responses after intestinal transplantation. These receptors lack a known antigen. Produced via immunoSEQ multiplex PCR; TCRdb's table is partial and in-frame only. Of around 130,000 clones listed, approximately 92% are singletons. The material sequenced was unstimulated CD4+ T cells sorted from spleen or lymph node cells, taken before intestinal transplant. These receptor sequences come from a human donor who received an intestinal transplant. CDR3s include the opening cysteine and the closing phenylalanine or tryptophan. D genes are given only for firm matches. The listing skips clone size in some rows; elsewhere it reads once, few, many or a size class.

clone_size: .
d_call: .
v_call: TRBV18
j_call: TRBJ1-1
cdr3_nt: TGTGCCAGCTCACCTACAATGACCCGAAAGAACACTGAAGCTTTCTTT
cdr3_aa: CASSPTMTRKNTEAFF

clone_size: .
d_call: .
v_call: TRBV6-5
j_call: TRBJ2-7
cdr3_nt: TGTGCCAGCACCACTAACACTGCCTACGAGCAGTACTTC
cdr3_aa: CASTTNTAYEQYF

clone_size: .
d_call: .
v_call: TRBV6-6
j_call: TRBJ2-3
cdr3_nt: TGTGCCACCAAGGGGTCAGATACGCAGTATTTT
cdr3_aa: CATKGSDTQYF

clone_size: .
d_call: .
v_call: TRBV5-5
j_call: TRBJ2-3
cdr3_nt: TGTGCCAGCAGCTCAGGTACCACAACAGATACGCAGTATTTT
cdr3_aa: CASSSGTTTDTQYF

clone_size: once
d_call: .
v_call: TRBV27
j_call: TRBJ1-2
cdr3_nt: TGTGCCAGCAGTTTGAACAGGGTAGGGACCTATGGCTACACCTTC
cdr3_aa: CASSLNRVGTYGYTF

clone_size: once
d_call: .
v_call: TRBV10-2
j_call: TRBJ2-2
cdr3_nt: TGCGCCAGCAGTGAATTTTGGGGGGAGATAGGCGGGGAGCTGTTTTTT
cdr3_aa: CASSEFWGEIGGELFF

clone_size: .
d_call: .
v_call: TRBV2
j_call: TRBJ2-6
cdr3_nt: TGTGCCAGCAGTGAACAGAGCTCTGGGGCCAACGTCCTGACTTTC
cdr3_aa: CASSEQSSGANVLTF

clone_size: .
d_call: .
v_call: TRBV10-1
j_call: TRBJ1-1
cdr3_nt: TGCGCCAGCAGTGAAATCCGGCAGGGTAAAGCTTTCTTT
cdr3_aa: CASSEIRQGKAFF

clone_size: .
d_call: TRBD1
v_call: TRBV15
j_call: TRBJ2-2
cdr3_nt: TGTGCCACCAGCATGGGACAGGGGGGCACCGGGGAGCTGTTTTTT
cdr3_aa: CATSMGQGGTGELFF

clone_size: .
d_call: .
v_call: TRBV6-5
j_call: TRBJ1-3
cdr3_nt: TGTGCCAGCAGCGGCCGGGCAGAAAACACCATATATTTT
cdr3_aa: CASSGRAENTIYF

clone_size: .
d_call: .
v_call: TRBV5-4
j_call: TRBJ1-4
cdr3_nt: TGTGCCAGCAGCTCTGAAGCCCCGAATGAAAAACTGTTTTTT
cdr3_aa: CASSSEAPNEKLFF

clone_size: .
d_call: TRBD1
v_call: TRBV7-9
j_call: TRBJ1-2
cdr3_nt: TGTGCCAGCAGCTTCGTCCCGGGACAGGGGATAGGTGGCTACACCTTC
cdr3_aa: CASSFVPGQGIGGYTF

clone_size: .
d_call: .
v_call: TRBV11-2
j_call: TRBJ2-7
cdr3_nt: TGTGCCAGCAGCTTAGAGGGCGGGGAGTCCTACGAGCAGTACTTC
cdr3_aa: CASSLEGGESYEQYF

clone_size: .
d_call: .
v_call: TRBV10-3
j_call: TRBJ1-6
cdr3_nt: TGTGCCATCAGTGATCAGGGTTCCTATAATTCACCCCTCCACTTT
cdr3_aa: CAISDQGSYNSPLHF

clone_size: .
d_call: .
v_call: TRBV21-1
j_call: TRBJ2-1
cdr3_nt: TGTGCCAGCAGCGCAGACAGGGGTCCCAATGAGCAGTTCTTC
cdr3_aa: CASSADRGPNEQFF

clone_size: .
d_call: .
v_call: TRBV10-3
j_call: TRBJ2-3
cdr3_nt: TGTGCCACGAGGGCTACTGACAGCACAGATACGCAGTATTTT
cdr3_aa: CATRATDSTDTQYF

clone_size: .
d_call: .
v_call: TRBV11-3
j_call: TRBJ2-5
cdr3_nt: TGTGCCAGACAGGGTAGCGCAGAGACCCAGTACTTC
cdr3_aa: CARQGSAETQYF

clone_size: .
d_call: TRBD2
v_call: TRBV7-3
j_call: TRBJ2-2
cdr3_nt: TGTGCCAGCAGACCCGGGACTAGCGGAAACTCTTACACCGGGGAGCTGTTTTTT
cdr3_aa: CASRPGTSGNSYTGELFF

clone_size: .
d_call: .
v_call: TRBV19
j_call: TRBJ2-5
cdr3_nt: TGTGCCAGTAGTATTCGGCAGGGGGGGCTGGAGACCCAGTACTTC
cdr3_aa: CASSIRQGGLETQYF

clone_size: .
d_call: .
v_call: TRBV6-5
j_call: TRBJ1-2
cdr3_nt: TGTGCCAGCAGTGAGCTCAGGGTAGGCTACACCTTC
cdr3_aa: CASSELRVGYTF

clone_size: .
d_call: .
v_call: TRBV5-1
j_call: TRBJ1-3
cdr3_nt: TGCGCCAGCAGCTTGGCCGGGGAGTCCTCTGGAAACACCATATATTTT
cdr3_aa: CASSLAGESSGNTIYF

clone_size: .
d_call: .
v_call: TRBV5-1
j_call: TRBJ2-1
cdr3_nt: TGCGCCAGCAGCCCGGGACATTCCTACAATGAGCAGTTCTTC
cdr3_aa: CASSPGHSYNEQFF

clone_size: .
d_call: TRBD1
v_call: TRBV7-9
j_call: TRBJ2-6
cdr3_nt: TGTGCCAACAGCCGGGACAGGGGCACTGGGGCCAACGTCCTGACTTTC
cdr3_aa: CANSRDRGTGANVLTF

clone_size: few
d_call: .
v_call: TRBV18
j_call: TRBJ1-4
cdr3_nt: TGTGCCAGCTCACCACGGGGCGATGCAAGAGGAGAAAAACTGTTTTTT
cdr3_aa: CASSPRGDARGEKLFF

clone_size: .
d_call: .
v_call: TRBV11-3
j_call: TRBJ2-4
cdr3_nt: TGTGCCAGCAGCTTAGTCGGGGGCCTAGCCAAAAACATTCAGTACTTC
cdr3_aa: CASSLVGGLAKNIQYF

clone_size: .
d_call: .
v_call: TRBV5-1
j_call: TRBJ2-7
cdr3_nt: TGCGCCAGCAGCTTGTTGGGTTTGAGGACAGACTCCTACGAGCAGTACTTC
cdr3_aa: CASSLLGLRTDSYEQYF

clone_size: .
d_call: TRBD1
v_call: TRBV5-1
j_call: TRBJ2-1
cdr3_nt: TGCGCCAGCAGCCTCCTTGGGACAGGGGACGTGAGTGAGCAGTTCTTC
cdr3_aa: CASSLLGTGDVSEQFF

clone_size: .
d_call: TRBD1
v_call: TRBV6-1
j_call: TRBJ1-2
cdr3_nt: TGTGCCAGCAGAGTAGAAATGGGGACAGGCTATGGCTACACCTTC
cdr3_aa: CASRVEMGTGYGYTF

clone_size: once
d_call: .
v_call: TRBV2
j_call: TRBJ2-5
cdr3_nt: TGTGCCAGCAGTGTAGAAGGGGAGACCCAGTACTTC
cdr3_aa: CASSVEGETQYF

clone_size: .
d_call: .
v_call: TRBV27
j_call: TRBJ1-1
cdr3_nt: TGTGCCAGCAGTTTTGTAGGGAACACTGAAGCTTTCTTT
cdr3_aa: CASSFVGNTEAFF

clone_size: .
d_call: TRBD1
v_call: TRBV6-1
j_call: TRBJ2-1
cdr3_nt: TGTGCCAGCACAGGGGGCTCCGCCGTCTACAATGAGCAGTTCTTC
cdr3_aa: CASTGGSAVYNEQFF

clone_size: .
d_call: .
v_call: TRBV2
j_call: TRBJ2-5
cdr3_nt: TGTGCCAGCAGACCCCGCCGGGGAGAGACCCAGTACTTC
cdr3_aa: CASRPRRGETQYF

clone_size: once
d_call: .
v_call: TRBV5-4
j_call: TRBJ1-1
cdr3_nt: TGTGCCAGCAGCTTGGCCGGGGCTATGAACACTGAAGCTTTCTTT
cdr3_aa: CASSLAGAMNTEAFF

clone_size: once
d_call: TRBD1
v_call: TRBV4-1
j_call: TRBJ1-3
cdr3_nt: TGCGCCAGCAGCAACGTTGTGGCAGGGGGAGGAAACACCATATATTTT
cdr3_aa: CASSNVVAGGGNTIYF

clone_size: .
d_call: .
v_call: TRBV5-5
j_call: TRBJ2-5
cdr3_nt: TGTGCCAGCAGCCCCGGATCGGAGACCCAGTACTTC
cdr3_aa: CASSPGSETQYF

clone_size: once
d_call: TRBD1
v_call: TRBV6-1
j_call: TRBJ1-5
cdr3_nt: TGTGCCAGCAGTGACGGGGACAGCAGGTTCCAGCCCCAGCATTTT
cdr3_aa: CASSDGDSRFQPQHF

clone_size: .
d_call: .
v_call: TRBV11-2
j_call: TRBJ1-1
cdr3_nt: TGTGCCAGCAGCCCGGGAGGGGACACTGAAGCTTTCTTT
cdr3_aa: CASSPGGDTEAFF

clone_size: .
d_call: .
v_call: TRBV7-3
j_call: TRBJ1-2
cdr3_nt: TGTGCCAGCAGCACCGGGGGGGGTCCGGGCCTCAAGCCCTATGGCTACACCTTC
cdr3_aa: CASSTGGGPGLKPYGYTF

clone_size: .
d_call: .
v_call: TRBV27
j_call: TRBJ2-1
cdr3_nt: TGTGCCAGCAGTTTGCAAGGGACTTACAATGAGCAGTTCTTC
cdr3_aa: CASSLQGTYNEQFF

clone_size: once
d_call: .
v_call: TRBV6-1
j_call: TRBJ1-5
cdr3_nt: TGTGCCAGCAGTGAAGCGCTCTGGGACTACCGAGGGGGCAATCAGCCCCAGCATTTT
cdr3_aa: CASSEALWDYRGGNQPQHF

clone_size: once
d_call: TRBD1
v_call: TRBV6-5
j_call: TRBJ1-6
cdr3_nt: TGTGCCAGCAGTTCCCCCGGGACAGGGGATTCACCCCTCCACTTT
cdr3_aa: CASSSPGTGDSPLHF

clone_size: .
d_call: .
v_call: TRBV6-1
j_call: TRBJ2-2
cdr3_nt: TGTGCCAGCAGTCTACGGGACCCCGGGGAGCTGTTTTTT
cdr3_aa: CASSLRDPGELFF

clone_size: .
d_call: .
v_call: TRBV5-1
j_call: TRBJ1-3
cdr3_nt: TGCGCCAGCAGCTTGGGTCTTGATTACTCTGGAAACACCATATATTTT
cdr3_aa: CASSLGLDYSGNTIYF

clone_size: .
d_call: .
v_call: TRBV27
j_call: TRBJ2-7
cdr3_nt: TGTGCCAGCAGTGTCTCCTTGGAGCAGTACTTC
cdr3_aa: CASSVSLEQYF

clone_size: .
d_call: .
v_call: TRBV22-1
j_call: TRBJ2-6
cdr3_nt: TGTCCTGGGAGCATAAGCGAACAAAGTCGGGCCAACGTCCTGACTTTC
cdr3_aa: CPGSISEQSRANVLTF

clone_size: .
d_call: TRBD1
v_call: TRBV5-1
j_call: TRBJ1-2
cdr3_nt: TGCGCCAGCAGCGGTAGTAGACAGGGCCTCTACACCTTC
cdr3_aa: CASSGSRQGLYTF